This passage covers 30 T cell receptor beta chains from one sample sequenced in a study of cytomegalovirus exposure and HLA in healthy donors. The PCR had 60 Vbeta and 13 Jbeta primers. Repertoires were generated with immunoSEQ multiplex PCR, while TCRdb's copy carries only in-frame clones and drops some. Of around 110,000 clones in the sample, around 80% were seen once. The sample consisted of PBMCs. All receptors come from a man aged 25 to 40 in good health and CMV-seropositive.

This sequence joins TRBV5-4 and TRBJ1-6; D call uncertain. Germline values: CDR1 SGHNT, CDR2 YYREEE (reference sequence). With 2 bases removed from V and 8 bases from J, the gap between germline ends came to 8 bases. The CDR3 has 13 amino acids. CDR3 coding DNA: TGTGCCAGCAGCTTAAAGCTTGATTCACCCCTCCACTTT. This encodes CASSLKLDSPLHF.

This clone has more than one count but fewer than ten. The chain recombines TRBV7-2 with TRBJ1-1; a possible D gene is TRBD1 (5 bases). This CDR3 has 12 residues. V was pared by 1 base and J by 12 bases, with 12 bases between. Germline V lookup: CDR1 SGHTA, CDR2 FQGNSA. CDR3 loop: CASSLVIQGSFF. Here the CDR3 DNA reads TGTGCCAGCAGCTTAGTCATCCAGGGATCTTTCTTT.

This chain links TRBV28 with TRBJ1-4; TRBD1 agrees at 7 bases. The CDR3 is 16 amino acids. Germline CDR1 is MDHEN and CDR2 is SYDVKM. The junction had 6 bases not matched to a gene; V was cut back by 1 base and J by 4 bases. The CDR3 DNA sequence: TGTGCCAGCAGTTTATCCGGACAGGTGTATAATGAAAAACTGTTTTTT. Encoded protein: CASSLSGQVYNEKLFF.

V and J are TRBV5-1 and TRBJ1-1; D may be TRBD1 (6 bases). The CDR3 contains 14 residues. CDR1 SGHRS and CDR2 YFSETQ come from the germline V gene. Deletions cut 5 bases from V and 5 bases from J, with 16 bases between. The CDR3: CASRLQGEFTEAFF. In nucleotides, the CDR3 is TGCGCCAGCAGACTACAGGGAGAATTTACTGAAGCTTTCTTT. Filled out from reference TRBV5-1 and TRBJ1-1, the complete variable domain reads KAGVTQTPRYLIKTRGQQVTLSCSPISGHRSVSWYQQTPGQGLQFLFEYFSETQRNKGNFPGRFSGRQFSNSRSEMNVSTLELGDSALYLCASRLQGEFTEAFFGQGTRLTVV.

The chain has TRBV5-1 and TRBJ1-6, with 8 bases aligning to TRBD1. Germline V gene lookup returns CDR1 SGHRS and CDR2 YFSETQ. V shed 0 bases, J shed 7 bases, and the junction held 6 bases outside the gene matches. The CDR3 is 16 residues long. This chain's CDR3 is CASSLDARQGNSPLHF. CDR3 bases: TGCGCCAGCAGCTTGGATGCGCGACAGGGGAATTCACCCCTCCACTTT.

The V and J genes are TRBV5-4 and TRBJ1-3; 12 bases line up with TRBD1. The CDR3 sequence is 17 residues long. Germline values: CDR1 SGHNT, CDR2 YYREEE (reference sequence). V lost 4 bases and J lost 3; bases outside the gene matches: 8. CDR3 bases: TGTGCCAGCAGCCCGCCGGGACAGGGGGCGGGTGGAAACACCATATATTTT. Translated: CASSPPGQGAGGNTIYF.

CDR3 loop: CASSLGVGGASYGYTF. The CDR3 nucleotides read TGCGCCAGCAGCCTAGGAGTGGGGGGGGCGAGCTATGGCTACACCTTC. The chain is built from TRBV5-1 and TRBJ1-2; maybe TRBD1 (6 bases). The CDR3 consists of 16 residues. The V end was cut by 4 bases, the J end by 4 bases, with 20 bases between. The germline gives CDR1 SGHRS, CDR2 YFSETQ.

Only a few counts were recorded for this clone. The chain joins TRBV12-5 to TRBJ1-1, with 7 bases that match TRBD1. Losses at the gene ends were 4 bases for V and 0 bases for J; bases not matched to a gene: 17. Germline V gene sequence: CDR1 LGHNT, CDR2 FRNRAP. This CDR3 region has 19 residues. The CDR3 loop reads CASGSPTPGQRIMNTEAFF. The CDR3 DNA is TGTGCTAGTGGTTCTCCCACTCCGGGACAGCGAATCATGAACACTGAAGCTTTCTTT.

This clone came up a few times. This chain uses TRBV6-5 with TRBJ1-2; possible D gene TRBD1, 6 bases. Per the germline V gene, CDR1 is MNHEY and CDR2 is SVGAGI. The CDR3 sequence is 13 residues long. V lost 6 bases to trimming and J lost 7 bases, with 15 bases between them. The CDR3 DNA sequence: TGTGCCAGCAGCCCCCAGGGGATGCGTGGCTACACCTTC. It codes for CASSPQGMRGYTF.

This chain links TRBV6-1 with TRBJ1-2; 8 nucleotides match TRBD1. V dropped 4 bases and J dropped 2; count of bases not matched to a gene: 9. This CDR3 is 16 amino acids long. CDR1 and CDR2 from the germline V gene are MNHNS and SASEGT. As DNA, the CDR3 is TGTGCCAGCAGTGCCCAGGGGGCAGGGCTGAACTATGGCTACACCTTC. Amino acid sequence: CASSAQGAGLNYGYTF.

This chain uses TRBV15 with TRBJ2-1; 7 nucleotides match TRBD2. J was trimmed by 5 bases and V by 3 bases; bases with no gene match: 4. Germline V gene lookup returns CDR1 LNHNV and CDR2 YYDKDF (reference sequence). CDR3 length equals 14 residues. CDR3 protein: CATSRPREDNEQFF. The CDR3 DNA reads TGTGCCACCAGCAGGCCCCGGGAGGACAATGAGCAGTTCTTC.

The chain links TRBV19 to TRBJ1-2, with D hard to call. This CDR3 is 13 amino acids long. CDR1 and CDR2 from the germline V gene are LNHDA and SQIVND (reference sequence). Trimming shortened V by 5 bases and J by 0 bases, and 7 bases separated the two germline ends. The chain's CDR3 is CASSQNTNYGYTF. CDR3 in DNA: TGTGCCAGTAGTCAGAATACTAACTATGGCTACACCTTC.

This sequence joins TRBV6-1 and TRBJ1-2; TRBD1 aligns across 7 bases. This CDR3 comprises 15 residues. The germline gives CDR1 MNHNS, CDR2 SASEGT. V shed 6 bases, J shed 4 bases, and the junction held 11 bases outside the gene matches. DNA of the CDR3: TGTGCCAGCAGACGAATCCGGGACAGCTTCTATGGCTACACCTTC. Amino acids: CASRRIRDSFYGYTF.

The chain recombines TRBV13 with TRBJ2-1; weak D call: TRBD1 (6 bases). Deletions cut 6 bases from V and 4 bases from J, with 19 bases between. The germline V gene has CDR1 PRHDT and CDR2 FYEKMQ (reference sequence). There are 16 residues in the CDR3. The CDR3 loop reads CASSWTANPRYNEQFF. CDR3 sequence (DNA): TGTGCCAGCAGTTGGACAGCAAACCCCCGGTACAATGAGCAGTTCTTC.

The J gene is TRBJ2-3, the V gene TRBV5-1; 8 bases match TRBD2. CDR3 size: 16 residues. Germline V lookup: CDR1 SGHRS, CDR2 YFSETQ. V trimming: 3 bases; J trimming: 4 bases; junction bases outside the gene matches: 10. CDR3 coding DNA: TGCGCCAGCAGCTCGGAGCCACGGGGGGGCGCAGATACGCAGTATTTT. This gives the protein CASSSEPRGGADTQYF.

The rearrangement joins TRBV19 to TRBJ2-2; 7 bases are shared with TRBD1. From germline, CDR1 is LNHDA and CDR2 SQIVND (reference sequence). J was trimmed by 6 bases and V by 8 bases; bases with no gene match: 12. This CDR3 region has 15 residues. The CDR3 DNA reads TGTGCCAGTTCCCTGGTAGGGGGCTTGCCCGGGGAGCTGTTTTTT. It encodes CASSLVGGLPGELFF.

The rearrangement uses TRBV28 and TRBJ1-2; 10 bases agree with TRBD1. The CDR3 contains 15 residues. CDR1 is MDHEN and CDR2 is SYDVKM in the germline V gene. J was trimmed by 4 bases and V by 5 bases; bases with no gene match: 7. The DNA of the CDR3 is TGTGCCAGCAGTACCGGGACAGGGGACACCTATGGCTACACCTTC. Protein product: CASSTGTGDTYGYTF.

The DNA for the CDR3 is TGTGCCAGCAGTGATTTAGGGGACACAGATACGCAGTATTTT. Translation gives CASSDLGDTDTQYF. This chain connects TRBV2 to TRBJ2-3, with D possibly matching TRBD1 (5 bases). The CDR3 is 14 amino acids. CDR1 is SNHLY, CDR2 FYNNEI, per germline. V was pared by 3 bases and J by 2 bases, with 9 bases between. The full variable domain, completed using reference TRBV2 and TRBJ2-3, is EPEVTQTPSHQVTQMGQEVILRCVPISNHLYFYWYRQILGQKVEFLVSFYNNEISEKSEIFDDQFSVERPDGSNFTLKIRSTKLEDSAMYFCASSDLGDTDTQYFGPGTRLTVL.

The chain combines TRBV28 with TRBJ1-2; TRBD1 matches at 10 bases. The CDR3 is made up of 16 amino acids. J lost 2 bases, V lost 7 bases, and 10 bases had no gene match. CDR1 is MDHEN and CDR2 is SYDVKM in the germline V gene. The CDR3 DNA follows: TGTGCCAGCACCCTGGACAGGGGGAAAATAAACTATGGCTACACCTTC. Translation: CASTLDRGKINYGYTF.

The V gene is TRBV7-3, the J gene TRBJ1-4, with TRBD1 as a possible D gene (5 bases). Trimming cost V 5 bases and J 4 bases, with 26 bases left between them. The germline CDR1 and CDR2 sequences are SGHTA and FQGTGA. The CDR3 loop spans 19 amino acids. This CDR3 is CASSLHAPEFRGVNEKLFF. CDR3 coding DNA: TGTGCCAGCAGCCTGCATGCCCCTGAGTTTCGGGGGGTTAATGAAAAACTGTTTTTT.

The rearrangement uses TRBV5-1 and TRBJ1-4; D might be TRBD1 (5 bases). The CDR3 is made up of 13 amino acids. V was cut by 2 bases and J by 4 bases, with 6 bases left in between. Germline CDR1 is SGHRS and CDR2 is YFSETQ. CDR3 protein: CASSFGGNEKLFF. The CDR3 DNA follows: TGCGCCAGCAGCTTCGGGGGTAATGAAAAACTGTTTTTT.

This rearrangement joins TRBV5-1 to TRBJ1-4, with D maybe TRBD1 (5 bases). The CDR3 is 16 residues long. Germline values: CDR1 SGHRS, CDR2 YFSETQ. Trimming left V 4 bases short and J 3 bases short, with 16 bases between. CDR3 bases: TGCGCCAGCAGCCGGAATCCGACAGCACCTAATGAAAAACTGTTTTTT. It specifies CASSRNPTAPNEKLFF.

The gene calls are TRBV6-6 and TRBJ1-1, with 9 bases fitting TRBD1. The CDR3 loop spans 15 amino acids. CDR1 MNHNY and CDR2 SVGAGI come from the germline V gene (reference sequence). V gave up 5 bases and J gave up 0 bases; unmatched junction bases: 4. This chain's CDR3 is CASSAWTGVNTEAFF. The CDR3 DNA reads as TGTGCCAGCAGTGCTTGGACAGGGGTGAACACTGAAGCTTTCTTT.

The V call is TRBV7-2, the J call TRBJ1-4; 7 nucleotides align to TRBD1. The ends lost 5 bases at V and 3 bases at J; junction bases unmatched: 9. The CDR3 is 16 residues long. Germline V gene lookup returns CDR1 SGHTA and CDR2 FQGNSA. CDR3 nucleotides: TGTGCCAGCAGCCAAAGGGCGCAGGGGGCTAATGAAAAACTGTTTTTT. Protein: CASSQRAQGANEKLFF.

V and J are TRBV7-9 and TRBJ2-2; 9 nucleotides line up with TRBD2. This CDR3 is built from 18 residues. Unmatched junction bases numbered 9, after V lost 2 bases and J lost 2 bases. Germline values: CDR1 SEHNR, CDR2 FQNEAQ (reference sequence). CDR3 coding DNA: TGTGCCAGCAGCTTAAGCTTGGGACTAGCAGTTAACACCGGGGAGCTGTTTTTT. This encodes CASSLSLGLAVNTGELFF.

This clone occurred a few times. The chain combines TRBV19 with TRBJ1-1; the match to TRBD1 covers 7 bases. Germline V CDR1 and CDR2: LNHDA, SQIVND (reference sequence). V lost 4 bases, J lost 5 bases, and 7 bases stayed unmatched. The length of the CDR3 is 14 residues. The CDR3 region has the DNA TGTGCCAGTAGTAGCATTACAGGGGAAACTGAAGCTTTCTTT. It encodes CASSSITGETEAFF.

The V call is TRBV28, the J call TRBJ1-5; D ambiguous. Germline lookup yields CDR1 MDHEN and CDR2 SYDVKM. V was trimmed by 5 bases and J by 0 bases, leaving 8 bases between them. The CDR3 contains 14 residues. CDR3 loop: CASSHSYSNQPQHF. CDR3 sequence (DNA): TGTGCCAGCAGTCACTCCTATAGCAATCAGCCCCAGCATTTT.

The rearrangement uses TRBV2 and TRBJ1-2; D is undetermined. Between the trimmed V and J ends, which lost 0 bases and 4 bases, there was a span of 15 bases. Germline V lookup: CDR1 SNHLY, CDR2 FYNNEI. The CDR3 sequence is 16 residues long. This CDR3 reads CASSEALRGSRYGYTF. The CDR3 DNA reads TGTGCCAGCAGTGAAGCGCTTCGCGGCAGCCGCTATGGCTACACCTTC.

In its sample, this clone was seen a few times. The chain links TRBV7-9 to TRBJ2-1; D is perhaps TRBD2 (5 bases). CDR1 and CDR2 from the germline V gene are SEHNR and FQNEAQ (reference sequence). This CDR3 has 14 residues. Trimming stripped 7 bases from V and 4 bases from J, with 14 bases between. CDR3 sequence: CASKPGEPYNEQFF. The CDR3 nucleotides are TGTGCCAGCAAACCCGGGGAACCATACAATGAGCAGTTCTTC. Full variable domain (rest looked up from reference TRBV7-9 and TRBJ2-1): DTGVSQNPRHKITKRGQNVTFRCDPISEHNRLYWYRQTLGQGPEFLTYFQNEAQLEKSRLLSDRFSAERPKGSFSTLEIQRTEQGDSAMYLCASKPGEPYNEQFFGPGTRLTVL.

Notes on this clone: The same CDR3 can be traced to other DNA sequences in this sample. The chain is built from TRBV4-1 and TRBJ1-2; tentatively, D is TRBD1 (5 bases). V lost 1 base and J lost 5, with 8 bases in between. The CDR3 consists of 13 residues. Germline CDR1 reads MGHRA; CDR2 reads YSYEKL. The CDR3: CASSQVGGYGYTF. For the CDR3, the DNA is TGCGCCAGCAGCCAAGTTGGGGGGTATGGCTACACCTTC.